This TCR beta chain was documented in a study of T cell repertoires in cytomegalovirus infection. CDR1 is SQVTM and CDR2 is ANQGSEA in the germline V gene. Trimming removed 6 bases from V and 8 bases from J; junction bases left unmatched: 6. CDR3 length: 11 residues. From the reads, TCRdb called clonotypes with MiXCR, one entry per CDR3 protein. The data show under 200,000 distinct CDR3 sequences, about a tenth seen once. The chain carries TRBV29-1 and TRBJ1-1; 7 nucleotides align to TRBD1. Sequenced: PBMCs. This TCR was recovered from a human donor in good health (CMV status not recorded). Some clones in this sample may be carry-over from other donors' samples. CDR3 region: CSVSRGGEAFF. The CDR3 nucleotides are TGCAGCGTCTCCCGAGGGGGCGAAGCTTTCTTT.